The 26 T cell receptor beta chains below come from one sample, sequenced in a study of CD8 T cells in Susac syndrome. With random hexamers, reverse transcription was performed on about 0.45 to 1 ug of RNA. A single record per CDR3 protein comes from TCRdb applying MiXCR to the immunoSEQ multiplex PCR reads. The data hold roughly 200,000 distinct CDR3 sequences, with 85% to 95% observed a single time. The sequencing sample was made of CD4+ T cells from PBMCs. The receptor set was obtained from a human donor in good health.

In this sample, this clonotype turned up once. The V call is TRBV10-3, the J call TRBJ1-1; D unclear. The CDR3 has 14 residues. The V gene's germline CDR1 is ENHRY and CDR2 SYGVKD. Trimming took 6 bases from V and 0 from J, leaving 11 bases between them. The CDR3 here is CAIRDGPMNTEAFF. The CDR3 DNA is TGTGCCATCAGGGACGGACCCATGAACACTGAAGCTTTCTTT.

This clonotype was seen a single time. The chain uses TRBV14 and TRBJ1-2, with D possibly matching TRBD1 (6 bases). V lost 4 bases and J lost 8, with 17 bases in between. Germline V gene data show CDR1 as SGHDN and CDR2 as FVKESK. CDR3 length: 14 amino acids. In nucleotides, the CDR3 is TGTGCCAGCAGCCCAGCAGGGGCCCGCTGGGGCTACACCTTC. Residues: CASSPAGARWGYTF.

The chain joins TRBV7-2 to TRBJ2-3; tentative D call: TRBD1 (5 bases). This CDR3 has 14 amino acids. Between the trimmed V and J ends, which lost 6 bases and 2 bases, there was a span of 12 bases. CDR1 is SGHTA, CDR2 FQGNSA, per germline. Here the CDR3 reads CASSFGRDTDTQYF. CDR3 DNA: TGTGCCAGCAGTTTTGGCAGGGACACAGATACGCAGTATTTT.

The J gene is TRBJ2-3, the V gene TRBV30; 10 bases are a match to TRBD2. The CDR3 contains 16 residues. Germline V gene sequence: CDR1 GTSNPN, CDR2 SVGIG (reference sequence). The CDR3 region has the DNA TGTGCTTACTACACCGGACTAGCGGAGAACACAGATACGCAGTATTTT. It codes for CAYYTGLAENTDTQYF.

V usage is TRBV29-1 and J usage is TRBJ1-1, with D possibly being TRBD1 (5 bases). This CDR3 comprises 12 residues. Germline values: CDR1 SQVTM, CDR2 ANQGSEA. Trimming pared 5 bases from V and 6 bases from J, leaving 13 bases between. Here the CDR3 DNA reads TGCAGCGTTACTCGGGGGGGTCCTGAAGCTTTCTTT. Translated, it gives CSVTRGGPEAFF.

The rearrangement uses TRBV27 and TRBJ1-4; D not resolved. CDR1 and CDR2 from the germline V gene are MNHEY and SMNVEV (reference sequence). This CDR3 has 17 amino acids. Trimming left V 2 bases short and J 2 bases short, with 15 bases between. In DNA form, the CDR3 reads TGTGCCAGCAGTTTAACCTTCGGGGAGGCTACTAATGAAAAACTGTTTTTT. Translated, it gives CASSLTFGEATNEKLFF.

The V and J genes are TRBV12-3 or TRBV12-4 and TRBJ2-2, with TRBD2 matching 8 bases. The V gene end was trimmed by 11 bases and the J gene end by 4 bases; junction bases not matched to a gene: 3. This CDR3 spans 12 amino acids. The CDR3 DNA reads TGTGCCGCGGGGGGTAGCACCGGGGAGCTGTTTTTT. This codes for CAAGGSTGELFF.

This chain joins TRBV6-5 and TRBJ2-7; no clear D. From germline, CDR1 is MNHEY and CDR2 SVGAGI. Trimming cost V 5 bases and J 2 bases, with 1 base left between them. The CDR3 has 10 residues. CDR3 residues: CASSPYEQYV. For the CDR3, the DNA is TGTGCCAGCAGTCCCTACGAGCAGTACGTC.

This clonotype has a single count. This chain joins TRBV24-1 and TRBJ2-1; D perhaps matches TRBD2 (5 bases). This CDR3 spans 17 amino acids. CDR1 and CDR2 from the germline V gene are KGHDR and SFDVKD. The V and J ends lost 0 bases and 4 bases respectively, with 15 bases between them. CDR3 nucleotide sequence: TGTGCCACCAGTGATTTGCCCGCCCCCGCGGGTTACAATGAGCAGTTCTTC. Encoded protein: CATSDLPAPAGYNEQFF.

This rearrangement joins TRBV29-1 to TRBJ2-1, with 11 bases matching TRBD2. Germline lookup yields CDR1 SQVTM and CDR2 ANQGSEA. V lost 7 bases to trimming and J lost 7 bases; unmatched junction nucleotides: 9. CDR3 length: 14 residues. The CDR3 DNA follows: TGCAGCGGATCGGGAGGGACTAGCGGAAATGAGCAGTTCTTC. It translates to CSGSGGTSGNEQFF.

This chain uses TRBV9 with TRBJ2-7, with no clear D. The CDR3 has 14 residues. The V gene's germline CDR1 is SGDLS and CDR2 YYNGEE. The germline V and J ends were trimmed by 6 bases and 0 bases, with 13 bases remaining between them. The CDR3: CASNPAPSSYEQYF. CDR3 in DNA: TGTGCCAGCAATCCCGCCCCGAGCTCCTACGAGCAGTACTTC.

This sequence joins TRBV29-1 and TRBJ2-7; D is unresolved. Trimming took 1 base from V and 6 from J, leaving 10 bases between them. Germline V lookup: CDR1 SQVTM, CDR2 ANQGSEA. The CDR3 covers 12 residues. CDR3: CSVEALWGEQYF. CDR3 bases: TGCAGCGTTGAAGCCCTCTGGGGCGAGCAGTACTTC.

CDR3 bases: TGTGCCTGGACTTATTCCGGGTTTGGTGGGATGAACACTGAAGCTTTCTTT. It encodes CAWTYSGFGGMNTEAFF. This sequence joins TRBV30 and TRBJ1-1; D unresolved. This CDR3 is 17 amino acids long. Germline V gene sequence: CDR1 GTSNPN, CDR2 SVGIG (reference sequence). Trimming cost V 4 bases and J 0 bases, with 21 bases left between them.

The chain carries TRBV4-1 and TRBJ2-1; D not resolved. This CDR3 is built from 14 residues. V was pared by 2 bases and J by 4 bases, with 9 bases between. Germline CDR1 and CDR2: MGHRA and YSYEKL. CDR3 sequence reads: CASSQIDQYNEQFF. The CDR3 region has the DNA TGCGCCAGCAGCCAAATCGATCAGTACAATGAGCAGTTCTTC.

This CDR3 reads CSARVGINYGYTF. The CDR3 bases are TGCAGTGCTAGAGTAGGGATAAACTATGGCTACACCTTC. The genes are TRBV20-1 and TRBJ1-2, with D unresolved. CDR1 is DFQATT and CDR2 is SNEGSKA in the germline V gene (reference sequence). V was trimmed by 1 base and J by 2 bases, leaving 8 bases between them. The CDR3 runs to 13 residues.

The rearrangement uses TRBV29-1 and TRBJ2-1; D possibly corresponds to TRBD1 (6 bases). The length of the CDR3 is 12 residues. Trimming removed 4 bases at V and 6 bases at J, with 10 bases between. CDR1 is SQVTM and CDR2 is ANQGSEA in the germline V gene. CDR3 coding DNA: TGCAGCGTTGTTGGACAGATCAATGAGCAGTTCTTC. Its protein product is CSVVGQINEQFF.

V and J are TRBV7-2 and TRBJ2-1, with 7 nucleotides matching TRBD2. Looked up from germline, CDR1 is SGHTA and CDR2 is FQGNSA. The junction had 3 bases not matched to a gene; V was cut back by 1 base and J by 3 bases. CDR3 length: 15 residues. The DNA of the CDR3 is TGTGCCAGCAGCTTAGGGGGGAGGGGCTACAATGAGCAGTTCTTC. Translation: CASSLGGRGYNEQFF. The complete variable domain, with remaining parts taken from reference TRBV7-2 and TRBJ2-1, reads GAGVSQSPSNKVTEKGKDVELRCDPISGHTALYWYRQSLGQGLEFLIYFQGNSAPDKSGLPSDRFSAERTGGSVSTLTIQRTQQEDSAVYLCASSLGGRGYNEQFFGPGTRLTVL.

The chain's CDR3 is CARAGRDRADEQYF. CDR3 coding DNA: TGTGCCAGGGCAGGGCGGGACAGGGCCGACGAGCAGTACTTC. V usage is TRBV9 and J usage is TRBJ2-7; 9 bases map to TRBD1. The germline CDR1 and CDR2 sequences are SGDLS and YYNGEE. V trimming: 8 bases; J trimming: 5 bases; junction bases outside the gene matches: 11. CDR3 length equals 14 residues.

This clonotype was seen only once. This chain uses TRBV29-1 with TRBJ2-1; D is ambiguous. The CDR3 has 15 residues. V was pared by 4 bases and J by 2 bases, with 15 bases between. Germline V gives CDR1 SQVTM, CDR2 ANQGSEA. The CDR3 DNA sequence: TGCAGCGTTGTCGCGGCGGAAAAAGCCTACAATGAGCAGTTCTTC. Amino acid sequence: CSVVAAEKAYNEQFF.

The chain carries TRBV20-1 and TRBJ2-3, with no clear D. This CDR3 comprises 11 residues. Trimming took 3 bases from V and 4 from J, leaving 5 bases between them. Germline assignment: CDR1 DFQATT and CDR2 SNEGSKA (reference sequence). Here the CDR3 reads CSASRPDTQYF. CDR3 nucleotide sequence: TGCAGTGCTAGCCGGCCAGATACGCAGTATTTT.

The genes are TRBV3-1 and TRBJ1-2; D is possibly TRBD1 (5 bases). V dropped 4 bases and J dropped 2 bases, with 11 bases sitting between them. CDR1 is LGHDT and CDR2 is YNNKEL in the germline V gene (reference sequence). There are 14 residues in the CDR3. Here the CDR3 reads CASSRGSGNYGYTF. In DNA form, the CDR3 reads TGTGCCAGCAGCCGGGGGTCAGGAAACTATGGCTACACCTTC.

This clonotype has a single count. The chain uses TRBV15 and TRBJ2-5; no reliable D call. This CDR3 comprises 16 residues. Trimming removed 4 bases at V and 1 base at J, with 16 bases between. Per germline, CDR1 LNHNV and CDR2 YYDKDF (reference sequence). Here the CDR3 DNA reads TGTGCCACCAGCACCGACCTGCAGAACACCCAAGAGACCCAGTACTTC. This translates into CATSTDLQNTQETQYF. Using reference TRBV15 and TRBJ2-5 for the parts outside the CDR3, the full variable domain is DAMVIQNPRYQVTQFGKPVTLSCSQTLNHNVMYWYQQKSSQAPKLLFHYYDKDFNNEADTPDNFQSRRPNTSFCFLDIRSPGLGDTAMYLCATSTDLQNTQETQYFGPGTRLLVL.

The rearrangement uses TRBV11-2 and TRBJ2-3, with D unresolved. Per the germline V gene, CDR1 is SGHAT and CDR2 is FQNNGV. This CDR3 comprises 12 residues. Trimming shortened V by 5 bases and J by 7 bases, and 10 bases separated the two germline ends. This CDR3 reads CASSLQPYTQYF. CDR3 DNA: TGTGCCAGCAGCCTGCAACCGTATACGCAGTATTTT.

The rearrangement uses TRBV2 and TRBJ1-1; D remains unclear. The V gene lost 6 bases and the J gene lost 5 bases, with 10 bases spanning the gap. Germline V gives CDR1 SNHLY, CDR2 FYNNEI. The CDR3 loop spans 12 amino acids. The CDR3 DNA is TGTGCCAGCAGGAGAATAGGGACTGAAGCTTTCTTT. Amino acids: CASRRIGTEAFF.

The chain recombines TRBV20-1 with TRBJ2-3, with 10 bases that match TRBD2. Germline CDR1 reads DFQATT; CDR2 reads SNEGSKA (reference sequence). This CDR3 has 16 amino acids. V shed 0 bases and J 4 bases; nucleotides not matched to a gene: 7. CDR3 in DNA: TGCAGTGCTAGAGATTTGGGGACTAGCGTACCAGATACGCAGTATTTT. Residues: CSARDLGTSVPDTQYF.

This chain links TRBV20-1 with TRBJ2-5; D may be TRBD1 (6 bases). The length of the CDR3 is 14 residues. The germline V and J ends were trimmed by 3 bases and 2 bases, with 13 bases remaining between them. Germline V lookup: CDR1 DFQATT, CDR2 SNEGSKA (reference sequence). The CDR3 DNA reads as TGCAGTGCTAGGGGCCTGGGGGCTCAAGAGACCCAGTACTTC. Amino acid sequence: CSARGLGAQETQYF.